This T cell receptor (beta chain) appears in the sequencing data of a study of siplizumab effects on memory and regulatory T cells. Findings and caveats of the study: Tregs that proliferated in siplizumab cultures did not have their suppressive function confirmed. The diversity of naive T cells seemed greater than that of memory cells, and their alloresponse contribution seemed major. A minor fraction of alloreactive clones, and no more, mapped to unstimulated subsets. The drug siplizumab significantly decreased the alloreactive sequences that could be traced to unstimulated CD4+ memory cells.

The method was immunoSEQ multiplex PCR; TCRdb's version includes in-frame clones alone and lacks a portion of them. This table has more than 85,000 clones, approximately 90% appearing once. Trimming cost V 9 bases and J 2 bases, with 14 bases left between them. Germline V CDR1 and CDR2: MDHEN, SYDVKM. The CDR3 is 14 amino acids. A note on this clone: Its antigen is unidentified.

V and J are TRBV28 and TRBJ2-1; either TRBD1 or TRBD2 may fit D (6 bases each). The TCR was taken from a human donor in good health. Sequencing used Tregs sorted from blood. The CDR3 DNA reads TGTGCCAGTAAGGGGGGATCCACCTACAATGAGCAGTTCTTC. As protein: CASKGGSTYNEQFF.